Sequencing of this T cell receptor (beta chain) was carried out in a study of CD8 T cells in Susac syndrome. The RNA, about 0.45 to 1 ug, was put through reverse transcription using random hexamers. In TCRdb, the immunoSEQ multiplex PCR reads were re-called with MiXCR into one record per CDR3 protein. The table has a few hundred thousand distinct CDR3 sequences, 95% seen once. With 0 bases removed from V and 1 base from J, the gap between germline ends came to 13 bases. From germline, CDR1 is KGHSH and CDR2 LQKENI. This CDR3 has 17 amino acids. V usage is TRBV18 and J usage is TRBJ2-4; tentatively, D is TRBD1 (5 bases). This clonotype was obtained from a human donor with multiple sclerosis. Material: CD4+ T cells from PBMCs. In nucleotides, the CDR3 is TGTGCCAGCTCACCACCCTGGCAGGGCAAGGCCAAAAACATTCAGTACTTC. It is translated as CASSPPWQGKAKNIQYF.